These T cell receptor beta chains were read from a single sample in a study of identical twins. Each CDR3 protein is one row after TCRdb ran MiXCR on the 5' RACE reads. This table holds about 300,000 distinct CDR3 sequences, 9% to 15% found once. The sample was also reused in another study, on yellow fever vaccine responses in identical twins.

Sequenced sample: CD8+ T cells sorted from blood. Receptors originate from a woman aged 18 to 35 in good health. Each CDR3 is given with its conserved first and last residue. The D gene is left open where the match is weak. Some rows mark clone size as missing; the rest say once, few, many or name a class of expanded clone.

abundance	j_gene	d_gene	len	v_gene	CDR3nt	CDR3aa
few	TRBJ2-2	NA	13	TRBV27	TGTGCCAGCAGTTTACAGGAACCCGGGGAGCTGTTTTTT	CASSLQEPGELFF
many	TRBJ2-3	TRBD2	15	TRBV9	TGTGCCAGCAGTGAAACTAGCGGGGGCACAGATACGCAGTATTTT	CASSETSGGTDTQYF
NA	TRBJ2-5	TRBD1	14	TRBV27	TGTGCCAGCAGTTGGACAGGGTCTGAGGAGACCCAGTACTTC	CASSWTGSEETQYF
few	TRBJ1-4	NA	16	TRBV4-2	TGTGCCAGCAGCCAAGAGGGCACAGGTACTAATGAAAAACTGTTTTTT	CASSQEGTGTNEKLFF
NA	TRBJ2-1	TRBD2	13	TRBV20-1	TGCAGTGCCGCTAGCGGGTATTGGGGTGAGGAGTTCTTC	CSAASGYWGEEFF
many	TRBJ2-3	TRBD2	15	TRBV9	TGTGCCAGCAGCGCGGGACTAGCGGGCACAGATACGCAGTATTTT	CASSAGLAGTDTQYF
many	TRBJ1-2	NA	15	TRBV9	TGTGCCAGCAGCGGGGGTACAATGGGGAACTATGGCTACACCTTC	CASSGGTMGNYGYTF
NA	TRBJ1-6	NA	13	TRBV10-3	TGTGCCATCAGTGAGTCAGATAGCTCACCCCTCCACTTT	CAISESDSSPLHF
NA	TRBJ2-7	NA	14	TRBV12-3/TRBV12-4	TGTGCCAGCAGTTTGCGGGCAGGGAACTACGAGCAGTACTTC	CASSLRAGNYEQYF
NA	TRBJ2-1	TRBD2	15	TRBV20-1	TGCAGAGCTAGAGAGCTTAGCGGGAGCTACTATGAGCAGTTCTTC	CRARELSGSYYEQFF
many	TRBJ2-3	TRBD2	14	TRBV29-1	TGCAGCGTTGAGCCAGCGGGAGAGGCAGATACGCAGTATTTT	CSVEPAGEADTQYF
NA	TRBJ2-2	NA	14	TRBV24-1	TGTGCCACCAGTGATTCTATGGGCACCGGGGAGCTGTTTTTT	CATSDSMGTGELFF
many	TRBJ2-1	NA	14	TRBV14	TGTGCCAGCAGCCAAGCCCAGAACCACAATGAGCAGTTCTTC	CASSQAQNHNEQFF
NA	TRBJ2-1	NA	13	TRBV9	TGTGCCAGCAGCGGGTCCGATGGTCGGGAGCAGTTCTTC	CASSGSDGREQFF
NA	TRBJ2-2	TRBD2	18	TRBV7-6	TGTGCCAGCAGCTCGGGGACTAGCGGGATCTCGAACACCGGGGAGCTGTTTTTT	CASSSGTSGISNTGELFF
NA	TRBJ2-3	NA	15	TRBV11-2	TGTGCCAGCACACAGACTTCGGGGACCGGTGATACGCAGTATTTT	CASTQTSGTGDTQYF
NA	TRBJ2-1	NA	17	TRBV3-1	TGTGCCAGCAGCCAAGATCCAACAGGGATCTCCTACAATGAGCAGTTCTTC	CASSQDPTGISYNEQFF
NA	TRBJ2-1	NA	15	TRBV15	TGTGCCACCAGCAGAGGTAGGGACACCTACAATGAGCAGTTCTTC	CATSRGRDTYNEQFF
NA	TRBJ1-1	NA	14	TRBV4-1	TGCGCCAGCAGCCAAGTTGTAGGAGATGCTGAAGCTTTCTTT	CASSQVVGDAEAFF
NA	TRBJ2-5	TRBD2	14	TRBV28	TGTGCCAGCGAGGGGGGACTAGCGGTCGAGACCCAGTACTTC	CASEGGLAVETQYF
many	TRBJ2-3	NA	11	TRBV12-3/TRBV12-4	TGTGCCAGCAGTTTTTCAAATACGCAGTATTTT	CASSFSNTQYF
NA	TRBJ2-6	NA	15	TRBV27	TGTGCCAGCAGGATACAGGGCTCCGGGGCCAACGTCCTGATTTTC	CASRIQGSGANVLIF
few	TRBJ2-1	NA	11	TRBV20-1	TGCAGTGCTAGTAAGGGCAATGAGCAGTTCTTC	CSASKGNEQFF
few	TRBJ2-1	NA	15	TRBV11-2	TGTGCCAGCATCCCGGCCGGGAGAGGGCCCAATGAGCAGTTCTTC	CASIPAGRGPNEQFF
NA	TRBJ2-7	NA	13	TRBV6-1	TGTGCCAGCCCAGGGGACTACCCTCGCGAGCAGTACTTC	CASPGDYPREQYF
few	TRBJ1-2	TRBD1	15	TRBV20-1	TGCAGTGCTAGAGAAAGTGACAGGGCGGGGGATGGCTACACCTTC	CSARESDRAGDGYTF
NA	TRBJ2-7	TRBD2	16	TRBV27	TGTGCCAGCAGTTTATCGGCGGGGGAGCACTCCTACGAGCAGTACTTC	CASSLSAGEHSYEQYF
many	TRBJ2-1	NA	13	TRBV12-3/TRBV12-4	TGTGCCAGCAGTTTTCTCCCCCCCAATGAGCAGTTCTTC	CASSFLPPNEQFF
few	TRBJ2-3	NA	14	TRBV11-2	TGTGCCAGCAGCTTAGGGGGGCCGCCAGATACGCAGTATTTT	CASSLGGPPDTQYF
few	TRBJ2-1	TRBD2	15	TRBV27	TGTGCCAGCAGTTTATCGCGGGGGATCTTTTGGGAGCAGTTCTTC	CASSLSRGIFWEQFF
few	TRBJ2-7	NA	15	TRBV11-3	TGTGCCAGCAGCTTAGTACCCCCATTCACCTACGAGCAGTACTTC	CASSLVPPFTYEQYF
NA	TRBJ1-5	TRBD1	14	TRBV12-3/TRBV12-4	TGTGCCAGCAGCCCAGGGGGCGAGAGTCAGCCCCAGCATTTT	CASSPGGESQPQHF
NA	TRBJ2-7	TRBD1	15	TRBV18	TGTGCCAGCTCACCATACCCGGGACAGAGGTCCGAGCAGTACTTC	CASSPYPGQRSEQYF
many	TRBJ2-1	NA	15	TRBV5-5	TGTGCCAGCAGCTTGCCAGGGGCATCCTACAATGAGCAGTTCTTC	CASSLPGASYNEQFF
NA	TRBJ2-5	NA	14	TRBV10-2	TGCGCCAGTAGATTGGGGAGGCCCCGAGAGACCCAGTACTTC	CASRLGRPRETQYF
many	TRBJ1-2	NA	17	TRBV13	TGTGCCAGCAGCGGACCCCTAGGAGGGGATGAGGGCTATGGCTACACCTTC	CASSGPLGGDEGYGYTF
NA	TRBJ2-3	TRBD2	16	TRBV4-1	TGCGCCAGCAGCCAAAAGACTAGCGGTCCCACAGATACGCAGTATTTT	CASSQKTSGPTDTQYF
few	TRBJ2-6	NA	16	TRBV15	TGTGCCACCAGCAGAGAGGCGGGATTTGGGGCCAACGTCCTGACTTTC	CATSREAGFGANVLTF
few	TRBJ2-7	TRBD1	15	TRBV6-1	TGTGCCAGCAGCCCGACAGGGGGCTTTTCCTACGAGCAGTACTTC	CASSPTGGFSYEQYF
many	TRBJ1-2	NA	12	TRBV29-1	TGCAGCGCCGAGACCGAGACCTATGGCTACACCTTC	CSAETETYGYTF
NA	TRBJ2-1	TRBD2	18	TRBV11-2	TGTGCCAGCAGCTTAGATTCCTGCAGCGGGGGCTTTTACAATGAGCAGTTCTTC	CASSLDSCSGGFYNEQFF
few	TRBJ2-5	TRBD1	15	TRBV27	TGTGCCAGCAGTCCCCTGGACAGGGGAGGGGAGACCCAGTACTTC	CASSPLDRGGETQYF
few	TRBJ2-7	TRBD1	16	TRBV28	TGTGCCAGCAGTTTGGGCGGGACAGGCCGATCCTACGAGCAGTACTTC	CASSLGGTGRSYEQYF
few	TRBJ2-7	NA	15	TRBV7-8	TGTGCCAGCAGCTGGCCCGACGGGTACTCCTACGAGCAGTACTTC	CASSWPDGYSYEQYF
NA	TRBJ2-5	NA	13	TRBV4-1	TGCGCCAGCAGCCACGGTATCGGGAAGACCCAGTACTTC	CASSHGIGKTQYF
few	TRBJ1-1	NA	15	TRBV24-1	TGTGCCACCAGTGACCGGGGCCCCCTTTGGACTGAAGCTTTCTTT	CATSDRGPLWTEAFF
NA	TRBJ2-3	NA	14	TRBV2	TGTGCCAGCAGTGAAAGGGACAGCACAGATACGCAGTATTTT	CASSERDSTDTQYF
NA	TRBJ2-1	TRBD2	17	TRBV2	TGTGCCAGCAGTGAGCCTCTTTTAGAAGCGGGGGGGAATGAGCAGTTCTTC	CASSEPLLEAGGNEQFF
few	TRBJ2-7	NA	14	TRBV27	TGTGCCAGCAGTTTATCTGTGGCGGCCTACGAGCAGTACTTC	CASSLSVAAYEQYF
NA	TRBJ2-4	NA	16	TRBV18	TGTGCCAGCTCATCTCCAGGGAGAGCGGCCAAAAACATTCAGTACTTC	CASSSPGRAAKNIQYF
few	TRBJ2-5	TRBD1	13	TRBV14	TGTGCCAGCAGCTTCTACAGGGGAGAGACCCAGTACTTC	CASSFYRGETQYF
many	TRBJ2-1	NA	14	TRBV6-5	TGTGCCAGCAGTTACTCGGGGTGGGACGGTGAGCAGTTCTTC	CASSYSGWDGEQFF
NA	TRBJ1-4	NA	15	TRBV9	TGTGCCAGCAGCGCGGATACCACAACTAATGAAAAACTGTTTTTT	CASSADTTTNEKLFF
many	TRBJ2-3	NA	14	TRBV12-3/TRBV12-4	TGTGCCAGCAACCCGGGTACTAGCACAGATACGCAGTATTTT	CASNPGTSTDTQYF
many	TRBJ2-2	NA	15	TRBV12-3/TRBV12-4	TGTGCCAGCAGTTTAAAGGACCTGGGTACCGGGGAGCTGTTTTTT	CASSLKDLGTGELFF
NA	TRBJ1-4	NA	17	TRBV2	TGTGCCAGCAGTGAAGGGAGGACAGACTGGGCGAATGAAAAACTGTTTTTT	CASSEGRTDWANEKLFF
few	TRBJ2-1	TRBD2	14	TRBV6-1	TGTGCCATCACTCCGGGACTAGCGGACAATGAGCAGTTCTTC	CAITPGLADNEQFF